This TCR beta chain was captured by sequencing in a study of OX40 agonist ivuxolimab in advanced cancers. About the study: At 0.01 to 10 mg/kg, ivuxolimab was administered intravenously to patients every 2 weeks. Cohort: 65% to 90% men, mean age approximately 64, aged roughly 23 to 79.

Collection of blood occurred at baseline, at cycle 4 day 1, and at cycle 7 day 1. Some clones are missing from TCRdb's copy, which holds only in-frame ones; the method was immunoSEQ multiplex PCR. Among 48,000 or so clones listed, roughly 81% were seen once. The CDR3 extends over 13 amino acids. CDR1 and CDR2 from the germline V gene are MNHEY and SMNVEV (reference sequence). V lost 4 bases and J lost 4; bases outside the gene matches: 3. The receptor was isolated from an adult with an advanced solid tumor such as melanoma, head and neck, liver or kidney cancer. The specimen comprised CD4+ or CD8+ T cells sorted from blood, sampled in a trial of the OX40 agonist ivuxolimab. The V call is TRBV27, the J call TRBJ2-5, with 7 positions matching TRBD1. In nucleotides, the CDR3 is TGTGCCAGCAGTTCACAGGGGTCAGAGACCCAGTACTTC. As protein: CASSSQGSETQYF.